One and the same sample provided the 8 T cell receptor beta chains below, sequenced in a study of blood T cell repertoires in COVID-19 (dated by TCRdb to about 2020). The library was built by means of the immunoSEQ multiplex PCR assay. TCRdb mirrors the immuneACCESS table, restricted to in-frame sequences. Some clones are absent from its copies; in checked studies, under half trace to an unresolved V gene, and the reason for the others is unknown. This sample is represented by about 270,000 clones; under 95% of them were singletons. The leading ten clones occupy roughly 2.1% of the sample. The sequenced material came from PBMCs or T cells enriched from blood (not recorded which). These receptors came from a woman aged 40 to 50 with acute COVID-19.

The genes are TRBV18 and TRBJ1-5; 8 positions agree with TRBD1. CDR3 length equals 14 residues. Germline values: CDR1 KGHSH, CDR2 LQKENI. V dropped 3 bases and J dropped 7; count of bases not matched to a gene: 5. The CDR3 region has the DNA TGTGCCAGCTCACCGGGACAGGTCGGCCAGCCCCAGCATTTT. This translates into CASSPGQVGQPQHF.

The chain has TRBV6-1 and TRBJ1-2, with 7 positions matching TRBD1. Germline V CDR1 and CDR2: MNHNS, SASEGT. Losses at the gene ends were 2 bases for V and 0 bases for J; bases not matched to a gene: 6. The CDR3 spans 16 residues. The CDR3 protein is CASSEKGAGANYGYTF. The CDR3 region has the DNA TGTGCCAGCAGTGAAAAGGGGGCAGGGGCTAACTATGGCTACACCTTC.

In regard to this clone: The sample has other DNA sequences that encode this CDR3 too. The chain carries TRBV18 and TRBJ1-1; 9 nucleotides agree with TRBD1. V trimming: 2 bases; J trimming: 2 bases; junction bases outside the gene matches: 0. The germline gives CDR1 KGHSH, CDR2 LQKENI. There are 14 residues in the CDR3. The CDR3 loop is CASSPTGGNTEAFF. In DNA, the CDR3 is TGTGCCAGCTCACCAACAGGGGGCAACACTGAAGCTTTCTTT.

This clone was seen a handful of times. The rearrangement uses TRBV19 and TRBJ2-2, with TRBD1 matching over 7 bases. The germline V gene has CDR1 LNHDA and CDR2 SQIVND (reference sequence). This CDR3 has 19 amino acids. The V gene end was trimmed by 5 bases and the J gene end by 0 bases; junction bases not matched to a gene: 15. The CDR3 DNA reads TGTGCCAGTAGTTTTAGAGGAGCAGGGGGTCGTTCGAACACCGGGGAGCTGTTTTTT. Translation: CASSFRGAGGRSNTGELFF.

This chain joins TRBV2 and TRBJ1-3; unclear D gene. V was clipped by 6 bases and J by 3 bases, with 6 bases between them. The CDR3 runs to 12 residues. Germline-derived CDR1 and CDR2 are SNHLY and FYNNEI. As DNA, the CDR3 is TGTGCCAGCAGCCCAGGTGGAAACACCATATATTTT. Translated: CASSPGGNTIYF.

The rearrangement links TRBV7-9 to TRBJ2-7; 8 bases align to TRBD1. Germline CDR1 is SEHNR and CDR2 is FQNEAQ (reference sequence). The CDR3 length is 16 residues. V shed 5 bases, J shed 2 bases, and the junction held 11 bases outside the gene matches. CDR3 residues: CASSPLRDRQTYEQYF. CDR3 bases: TGTGCCAGCAGCCCACTTAGGGACAGGCAAACCTACGAGCAGTACTTC.

The chain carries TRBV7-2 and TRBJ1-4; no firm D call. The germline CDR1 and CDR2 sequences are SGHTA and FQGNSA. There are 13 residues in the CDR3. V lost 5 bases and J lost 7, with 11 bases in between. The CDR3 nucleotides read TGTGCCAGCAGCCTCGACTCCCGTGAAAAACTGTTTTTT. Translated: CASSLDSREKLFF.

As for this clone: This sample also contains other DNA sequences that code for the same CDR3. The J gene is TRBJ2-7, the V gene TRBV15; 8 nucleotides line up with TRBD1. Trimming removed 1 base from V and 1 base from J; junction bases left unmatched: 0. The CDR3 is made up of 14 amino acids. The germline gives CDR1 LNHNV, CDR2 YYDKDF (reference sequence). The CDR3 region is CATSRGTGSYEQYF. DNA for the CDR3: TGTGCCACCAGCAGAGGGACAGGGTCCTACGAGCAGTACTTC.